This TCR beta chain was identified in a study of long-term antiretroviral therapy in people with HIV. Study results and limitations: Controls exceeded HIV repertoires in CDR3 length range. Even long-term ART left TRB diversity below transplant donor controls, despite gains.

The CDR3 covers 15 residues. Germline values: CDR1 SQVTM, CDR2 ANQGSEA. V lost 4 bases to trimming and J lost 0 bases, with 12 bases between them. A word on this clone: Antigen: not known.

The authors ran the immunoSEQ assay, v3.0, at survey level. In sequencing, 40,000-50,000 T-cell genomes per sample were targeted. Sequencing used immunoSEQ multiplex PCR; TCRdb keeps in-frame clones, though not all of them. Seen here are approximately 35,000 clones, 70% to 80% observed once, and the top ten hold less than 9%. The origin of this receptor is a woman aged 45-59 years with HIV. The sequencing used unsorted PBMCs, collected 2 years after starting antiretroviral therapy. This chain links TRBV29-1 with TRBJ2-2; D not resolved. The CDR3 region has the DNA TGCAGCGTTGTATTAGAAACGGCGAACACCGGGGAGCTGTTTTTT. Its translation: CSVVLETANTGELFF.